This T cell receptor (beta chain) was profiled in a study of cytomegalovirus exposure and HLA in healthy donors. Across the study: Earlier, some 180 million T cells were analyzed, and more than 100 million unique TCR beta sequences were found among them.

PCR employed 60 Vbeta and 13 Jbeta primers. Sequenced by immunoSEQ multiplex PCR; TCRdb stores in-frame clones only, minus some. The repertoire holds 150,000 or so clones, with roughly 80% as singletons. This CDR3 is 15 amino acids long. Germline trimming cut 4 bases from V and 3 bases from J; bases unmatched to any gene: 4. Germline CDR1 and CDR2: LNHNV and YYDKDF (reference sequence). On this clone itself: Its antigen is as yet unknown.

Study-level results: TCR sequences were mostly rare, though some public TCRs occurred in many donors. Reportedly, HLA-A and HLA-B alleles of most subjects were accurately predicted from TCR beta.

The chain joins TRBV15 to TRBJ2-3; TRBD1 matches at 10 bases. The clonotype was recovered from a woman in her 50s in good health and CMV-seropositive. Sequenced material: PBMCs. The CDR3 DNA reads TGTGCCACCAGCAAAGGACAGGGGGGAACAGATACGCAGTATTTT. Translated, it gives CATSKGQGGTDTQYF. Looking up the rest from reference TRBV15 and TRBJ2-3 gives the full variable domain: DAMVIQNPRYQVTQFGKPVTLSCSQTLNHNVMYWYQQKSSQAPKLLFHYYDKDFNNEADTPDNFQSRRPNTSFCFLDIRSPGLGDTAMYLCATSKGQGGTDTQYFGPGTRLTVL.